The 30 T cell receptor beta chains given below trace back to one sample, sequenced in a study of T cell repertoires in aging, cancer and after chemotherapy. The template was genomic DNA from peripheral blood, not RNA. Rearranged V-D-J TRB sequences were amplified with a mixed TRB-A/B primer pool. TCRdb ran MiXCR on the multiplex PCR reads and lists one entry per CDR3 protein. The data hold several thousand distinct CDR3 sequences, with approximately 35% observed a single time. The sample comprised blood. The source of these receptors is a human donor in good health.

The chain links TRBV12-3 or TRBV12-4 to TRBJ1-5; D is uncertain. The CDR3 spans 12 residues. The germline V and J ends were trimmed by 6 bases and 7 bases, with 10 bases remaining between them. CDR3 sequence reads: CASSPFVQPQHF. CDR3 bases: TGTGCCAGCAGCCCGTTCGTCCAGCCCCAGCATTTT.

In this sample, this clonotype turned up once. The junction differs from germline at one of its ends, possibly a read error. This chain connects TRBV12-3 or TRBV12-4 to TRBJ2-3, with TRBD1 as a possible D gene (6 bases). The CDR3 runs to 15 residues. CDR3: CASSLQGWNTDTQNF. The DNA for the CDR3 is TGTGCCAGCAGTTTGCAGGGGTGGAACACAGATACGCAGAATTTT.

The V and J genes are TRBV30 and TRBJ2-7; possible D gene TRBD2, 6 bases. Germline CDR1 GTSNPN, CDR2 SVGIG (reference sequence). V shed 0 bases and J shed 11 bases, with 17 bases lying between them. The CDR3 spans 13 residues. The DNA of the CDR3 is TGTGCCTGGAGTGTCAGGGACTCTCCGATCGAGTACTTC. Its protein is CAWSVRDSPIEYF.

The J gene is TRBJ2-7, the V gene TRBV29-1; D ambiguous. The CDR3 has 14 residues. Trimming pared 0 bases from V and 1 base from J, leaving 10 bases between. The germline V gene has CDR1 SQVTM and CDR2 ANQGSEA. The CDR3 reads CSVEDEGPSYEQYF. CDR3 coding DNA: TGCAGCGTTGAAGATGAAGGTCCTTCCTACGAGCAGTACTTC.

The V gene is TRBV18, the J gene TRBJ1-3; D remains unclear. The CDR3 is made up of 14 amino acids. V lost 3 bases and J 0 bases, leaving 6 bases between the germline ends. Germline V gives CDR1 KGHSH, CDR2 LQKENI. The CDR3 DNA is TGTGCCAGCTCACCGGGGAACTCTGGAAACACCATATATTTT. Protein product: CASSPGNSGNTIYF.

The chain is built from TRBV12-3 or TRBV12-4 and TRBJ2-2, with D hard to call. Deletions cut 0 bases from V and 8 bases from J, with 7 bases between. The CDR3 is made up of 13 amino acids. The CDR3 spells CASSLAERGELFF. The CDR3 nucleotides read TGTGCCAGCAGTTTAGCCGAGAGGGGGGAGCTGTTTTTT.

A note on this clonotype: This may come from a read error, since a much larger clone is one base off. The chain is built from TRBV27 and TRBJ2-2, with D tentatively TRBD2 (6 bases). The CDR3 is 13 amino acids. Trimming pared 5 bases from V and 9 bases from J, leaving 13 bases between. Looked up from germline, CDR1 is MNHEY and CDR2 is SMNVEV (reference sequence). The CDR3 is CASSPRRERELFF. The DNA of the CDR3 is TGTGCCAGCAGTCCCAGGAGGGAAAGGGAGCTGTTTTTT.

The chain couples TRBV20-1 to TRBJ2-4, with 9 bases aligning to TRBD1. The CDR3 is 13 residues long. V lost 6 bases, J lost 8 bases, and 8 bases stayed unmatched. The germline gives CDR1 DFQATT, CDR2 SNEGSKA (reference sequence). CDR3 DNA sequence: TGCAGTGCCCTGGGACAGGGCAAGGACATTCAGTACTTC. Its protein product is CSALGQGKDIQYF.

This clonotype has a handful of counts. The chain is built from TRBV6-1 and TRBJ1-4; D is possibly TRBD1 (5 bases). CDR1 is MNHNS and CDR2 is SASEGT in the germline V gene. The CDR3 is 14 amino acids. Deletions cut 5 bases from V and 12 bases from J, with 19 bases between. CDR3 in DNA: TGTGCCAGCAGTCTGGGGGGACCGTGGGGGGAACTGTTTTTT. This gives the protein CASSLGGPWGELFF.

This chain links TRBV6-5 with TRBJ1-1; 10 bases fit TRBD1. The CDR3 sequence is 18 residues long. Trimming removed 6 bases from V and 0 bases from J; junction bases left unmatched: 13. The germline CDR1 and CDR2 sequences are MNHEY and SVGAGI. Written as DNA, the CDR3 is TGTGCCAGCAGCTTCCTGACAGGGGGCCCCTCGGTGAACACTGAAGCTTTCTTT. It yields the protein CASSFLTGGPSVNTEAFF.

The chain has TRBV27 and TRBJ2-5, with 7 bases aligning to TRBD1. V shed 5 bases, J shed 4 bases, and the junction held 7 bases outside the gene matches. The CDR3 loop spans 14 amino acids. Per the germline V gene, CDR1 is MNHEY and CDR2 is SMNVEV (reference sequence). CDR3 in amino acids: CASSPGTVRETQYF. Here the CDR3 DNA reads TGTGCCAGCAGTCCGGGGACAGTGCGAGAGACCCAGTACTTC.

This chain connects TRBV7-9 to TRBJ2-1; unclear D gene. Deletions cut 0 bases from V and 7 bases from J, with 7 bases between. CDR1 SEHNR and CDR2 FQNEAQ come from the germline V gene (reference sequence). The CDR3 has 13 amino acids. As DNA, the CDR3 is TGTGCCAGCAGCTTAGCGGCAGAAAATGAGCAGTTCTTC. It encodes CASSLAAENEQFF. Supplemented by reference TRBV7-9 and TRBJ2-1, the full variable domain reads DTGVSQNPRHKITKRGQNVTFRCDPISEHNRLYWYRQTLGQGPEFLTYFQNEAQLEKSRLLSDRFSAERPKGSFSTLEIQRTEQGDSAMYLCASSLAAENEQFFGPGTRLTVL.

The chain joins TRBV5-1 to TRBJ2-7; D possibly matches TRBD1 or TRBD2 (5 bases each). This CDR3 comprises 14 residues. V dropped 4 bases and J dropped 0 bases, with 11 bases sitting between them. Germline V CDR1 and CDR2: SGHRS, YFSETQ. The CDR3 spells CASSRDGLSYEQYF. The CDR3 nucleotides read TGCGCCAGCAGCAGGGACGGCCTCTCCTACGAGCAGTACTTC. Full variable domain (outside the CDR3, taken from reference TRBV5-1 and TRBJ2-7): KAGVTQTPRYLIKTRGQQVTLSCSPISGHRSVSWYQQTPGQGLQFLFEYFSETQRNKGNFPGRFSGRQFSNSRSEMNVSTLELGDSALYLCASSRDGLSYEQYFGPGTRLTVT.

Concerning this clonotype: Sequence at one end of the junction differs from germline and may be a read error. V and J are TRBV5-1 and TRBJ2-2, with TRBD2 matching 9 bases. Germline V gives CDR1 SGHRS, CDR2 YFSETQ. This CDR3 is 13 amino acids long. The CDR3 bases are TGTGCCAGCAGCTTGCTAGCGGGGGGGGAGCTGTTTTTT. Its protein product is CASSLLAGGELFF. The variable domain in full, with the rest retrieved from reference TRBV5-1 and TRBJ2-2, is KAGVTQTPRYLIKTRGQQVTLSCSPISGHRSVSWYQQTPGQGLQFLFEYFSETQRNKGNFPGRFSGRQFSNSRSEMNVSTLELGDSALYLCASSLLAGGELFFGEGSRLTVL.

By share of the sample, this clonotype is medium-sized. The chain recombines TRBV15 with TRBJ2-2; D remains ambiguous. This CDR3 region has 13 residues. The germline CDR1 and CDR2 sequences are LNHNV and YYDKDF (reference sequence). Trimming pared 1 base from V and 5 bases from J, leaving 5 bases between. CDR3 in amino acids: CATSRGWTGELFF. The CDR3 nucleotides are TGTGCCACCAGCAGAGGATGGACCGGGGAGCTGTTTTTT.

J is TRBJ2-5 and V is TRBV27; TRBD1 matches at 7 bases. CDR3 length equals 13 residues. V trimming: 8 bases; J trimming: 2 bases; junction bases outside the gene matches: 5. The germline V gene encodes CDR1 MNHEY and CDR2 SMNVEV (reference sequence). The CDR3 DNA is TGTGCCAGCGGACCGGGACAGCAAGAGACCCAGTACTTC. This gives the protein CASGPGQQETQYF.

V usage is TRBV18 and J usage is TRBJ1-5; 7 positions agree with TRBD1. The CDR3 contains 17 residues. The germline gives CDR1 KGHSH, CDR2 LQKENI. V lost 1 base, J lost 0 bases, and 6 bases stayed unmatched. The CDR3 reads CASSPRGQSHSNQPQHF. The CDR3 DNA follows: TGTGCCAGCTCACCACGGGGACAGAGTCATAGCAATCAGCCCCAGCATTTT.

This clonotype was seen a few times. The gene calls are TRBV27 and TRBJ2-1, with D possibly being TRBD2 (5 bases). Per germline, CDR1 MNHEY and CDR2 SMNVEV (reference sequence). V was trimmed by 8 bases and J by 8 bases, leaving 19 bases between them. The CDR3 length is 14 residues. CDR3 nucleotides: TGTGCCAGCGGCCGGACTCCCGAGGGCCATGAGCAGTTCTTC. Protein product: CASGRTPEGHEQFF.

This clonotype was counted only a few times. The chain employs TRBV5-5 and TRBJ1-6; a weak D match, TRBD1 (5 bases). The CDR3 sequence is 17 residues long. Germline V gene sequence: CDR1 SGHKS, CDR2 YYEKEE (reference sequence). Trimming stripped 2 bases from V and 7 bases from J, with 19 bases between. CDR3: CASSFGTGAGMNSPLHF. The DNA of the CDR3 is TGTGCCAGCAGCTTCGGTACTGGGGCAGGGATGAATTCACCCCTCCACTTT.

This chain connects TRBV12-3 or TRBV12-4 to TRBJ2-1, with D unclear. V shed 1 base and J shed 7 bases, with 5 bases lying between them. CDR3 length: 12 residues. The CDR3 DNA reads TGTGCCAGCAGTTTAGGGCGAAATGAGCAGTTCTTC. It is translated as CASSLGRNEQFF.

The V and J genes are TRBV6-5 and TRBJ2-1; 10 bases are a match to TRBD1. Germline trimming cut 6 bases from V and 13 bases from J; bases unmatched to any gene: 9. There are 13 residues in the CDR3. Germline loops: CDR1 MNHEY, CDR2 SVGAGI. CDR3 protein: CASREAGTGVQFF. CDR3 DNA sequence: TGTGCCAGCAGGGAAGCGGGGACAGGGGTCCAGTTCTTC.

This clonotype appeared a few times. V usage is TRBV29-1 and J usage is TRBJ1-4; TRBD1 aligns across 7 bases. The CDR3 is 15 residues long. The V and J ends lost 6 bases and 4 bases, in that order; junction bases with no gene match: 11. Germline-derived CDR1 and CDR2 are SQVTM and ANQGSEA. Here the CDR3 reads CSVAGTEGVNEKLFF. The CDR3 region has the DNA TGCAGCGTCGCCGGGACAGAGGGAGTTAATGAAAAACTGTTTTTT. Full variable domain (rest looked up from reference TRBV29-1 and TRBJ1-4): SAVISQKPSRDICQRGTSLTIQCQVDSQVTMMFWYRQQPGQSLTLIATANQGSEATYESGFVIDKFPISRPNLTFSTLTVSNMSPEDSSIYLCSVAGTEGVNEKLFFGSGTQLSVL.

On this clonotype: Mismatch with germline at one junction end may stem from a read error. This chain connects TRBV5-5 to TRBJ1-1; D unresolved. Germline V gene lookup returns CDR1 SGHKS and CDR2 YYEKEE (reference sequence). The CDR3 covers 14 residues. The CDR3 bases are TGCGCCAGCAGCTTGGCCAAAGGCCCCCGGGAAGCTTTCTTT. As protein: CASSLAKGPREAFF.

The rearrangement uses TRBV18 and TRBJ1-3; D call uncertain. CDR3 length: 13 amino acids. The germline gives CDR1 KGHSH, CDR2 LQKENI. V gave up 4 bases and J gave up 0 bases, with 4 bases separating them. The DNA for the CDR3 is TGTGCCAGCTCACTCATCTCTGGAAACACCATATATTTT. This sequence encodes CASSLISGNTIYF.

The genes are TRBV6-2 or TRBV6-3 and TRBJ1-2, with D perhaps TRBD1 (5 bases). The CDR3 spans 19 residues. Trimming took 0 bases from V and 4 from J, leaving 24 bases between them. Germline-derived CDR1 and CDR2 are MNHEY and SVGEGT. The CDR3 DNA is TGTGCCAGCAGTTACTCGAGCGGGACTGATACCCTCCTAATCTATGGCTACACCTTC. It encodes CASSYSSGTDTLLIYGYTF.

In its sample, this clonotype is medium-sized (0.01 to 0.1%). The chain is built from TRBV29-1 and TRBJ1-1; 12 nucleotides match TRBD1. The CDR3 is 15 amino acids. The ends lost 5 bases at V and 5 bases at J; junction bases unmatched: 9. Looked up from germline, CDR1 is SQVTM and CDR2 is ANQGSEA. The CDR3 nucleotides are TGCAGCGTTCAAGGGACAGGGGGCCGGGAAACTGAAGCTTTCTTT. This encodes CSVQGTGGRETEAFF.

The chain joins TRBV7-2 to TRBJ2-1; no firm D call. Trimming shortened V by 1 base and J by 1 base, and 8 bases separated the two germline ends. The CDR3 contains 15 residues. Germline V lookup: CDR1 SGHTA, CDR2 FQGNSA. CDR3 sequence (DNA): TGTGCCAGCAGCTTAGGGGTCGGGTCCTACAATGAGCAGTTCTTC. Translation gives CASSLGVGSYNEQFF.

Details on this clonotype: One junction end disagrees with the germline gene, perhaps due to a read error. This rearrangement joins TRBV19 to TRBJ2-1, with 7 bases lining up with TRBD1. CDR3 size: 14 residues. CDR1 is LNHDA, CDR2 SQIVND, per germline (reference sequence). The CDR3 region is CASQRQGIYNKQFF. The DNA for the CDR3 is TGTGCCAGTCAGCGACAGGGCATCTACAATAAGCAGTTCTTC.

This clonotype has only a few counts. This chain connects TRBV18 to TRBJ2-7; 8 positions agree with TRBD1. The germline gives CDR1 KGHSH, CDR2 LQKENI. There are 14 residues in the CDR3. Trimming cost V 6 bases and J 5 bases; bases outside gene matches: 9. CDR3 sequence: CASSRRGQGHEQYF. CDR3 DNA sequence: TGTGCCAGCTCGCGACGCGGACAGGGCCACGAGCAGTACTTC.

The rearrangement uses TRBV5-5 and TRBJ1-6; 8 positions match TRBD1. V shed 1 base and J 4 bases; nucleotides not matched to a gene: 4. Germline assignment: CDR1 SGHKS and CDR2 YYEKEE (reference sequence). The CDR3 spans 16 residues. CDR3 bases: TGTGCCAGCAGCTTGCCCGGGACAGGATATAATTCACCCCTCCACTTT. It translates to CASSLPGTGYNSPLHF.